These T cell receptor beta chains were read from a single sample in a study of blood T cell repertoires in COVID-19. Measured with immunoSEQ multiplex PCR; TCRdb has only the in-frame clones, and not every one. Among roughly 40,000 clones listed, roughly 70% were seen once. Sample: peripheral blood. These receptors were obtained from an elderly man with acute or convalescent COVID-19. CDR3s include the opening cysteine and the closing phenylalanine or tryptophan. The D gene is left open where the match is weak. Not every row has a clone size; where given, it reads once, few, many or a size class.

>TRBV27|NA|TRBJ2-1|TRBD2
TGTGCCATTCGGGGGACTAGCGGGACTAATGAGCAGTTCTTC
CAIRGTSGTNEQFF
>TRBV4-2|NA|TRBJ2-2|TRBD2
TGTGCCAGCAGCCAGCTAGCGGAGTACACCGGGGAGCTGTTTTTT
CASSQLAEYTGELFF
>TRBV30|NA|TRBJ2-2|NA
TGTGCCTGGAGTGTACAGGTTGGCGGGGAGCTGTTTTTT
CAWSVQVGGELFF
>TRBV25-1|once|TRBJ2-1|TRBD1
TGTGCCAGCAGTGAAGGACAGGGGCTTAGGAATGAGCAGTTCTTC
CASSEGQGLRNEQFF
>TRBV5-6|few|TRBJ2-7|NA
TGTGCCAGCAGCTTGGGAGGGCCCCCCTACGAGCAGTACTTC
CASSLGGPPYEQYF
>TRBV6-6|NA|TRBJ1-4|NA
TGTGCCAGCAGTTACGGGGGTACAGGGAATGAAAAACTGTTTTTT
CASSYGGTGNEKLFF
>TRBV7-7|once|TRBJ2-2|NA
TGTGCTAGCAGCTTGGCGGACTCCTTAAACACCGGGGAGCTGTTTTTT
CASSLADSLNTGELFF
>TRBV3-1/TRBV3-2|NA|TRBJ2-3|TRBD2
TGTGCCAGCAGCCAAGGAGGGAGGGCAGCAGATACGCAGTATTTT
CASSQGGRAADTQYF
>TRBV4-1|few|TRBJ2-3|TRBD2
TGCGCCAGCAGCCGCCTCGAGCTAGCGGGAGGGCCCACAGATACGCAGTATTTT
CASSRLELAGGPTDTQYF
>TRBV18|NA|TRBJ1-1|NA
TGTGCCAGCTCACCAGGATTTACAGGGGAAGCTTTCTTT
CASSPGFTGEAFF
>TRBV6-6|NA|TRBJ2-7|TRBD2
TGTGCCAGCAGCGGACTAGCGGGAGGTTCCGACGAGCAGTACTTC
CASSGLAGGSDEQYF
>TRBV4-3|NA|TRBJ2-5|TRBD2
TGCGCCAGCAGCCCCCGGGGTAGCGGGTTAGAGACCCAGTACTTC
CASSPRGSGLETQYF
>TRBV6-5|few|TRBJ2-5|NA
TGTGCCAGTCAAAACCCAGGGGACGTGCAGACCCAGTACTTC
CASQNPGDVQTQYF
>TRBV2|few|TRBJ2-7|NA
TGTGCCAGCGGTAGGGGTTCCCTCTCCTACGAGCAGTACTTC
CASGRGSLSYEQYF
>TRBV11-1|NA|TRBJ2-3|NA
TGTGCCAGCAGCCAATTTACAGGGAAGCAGTATTTT
CASSQFTGKQYF
>TRBV5-1|NA|TRBJ2-1|TRBD1
TGCGCCAGCAGCGCCGACAGGGTCAATGAGCAGTTCTTC
CASSADRVNEQFF
>TRBV27|NA|TRBJ2-7|NA
TGTGCCAGCAGTTACGGGGGAAGTACTAGCGAGCAGTACTTC
CASSYGGSTSEQYF
>TRBV7-2|few|TRBJ2-5|NA
TGTGCCAGCAGCCAAGACAGTACACAAGAGACCCAGTACTTC
CASSQDSTQETQYF
>TRBV27|NA|TRBJ2-5|TRBD1
TGTGCCAGCAGTCCTCAGGGACAGGGTCGGAAGACCCAGTACTTC
CASSPQGQGRKTQYF